These 19 T cell receptor beta chains were sequenced from one sample in a study of blood T cell repertoires in COVID-19. Generated by immunoSEQ multiplex PCR, the TCRdb table keeps only in-frame clones and is missing some. Of hundreds of thousands of clones in the sample, 85% to 90% are singletons; the top ten hold 4% to 4.5%. The sequenced material came from peripheral blood. These receptors all come from a woman in her 30s with acute or convalescent COVID-19.

Written as DNA, the CDR3 is TGTGCCAGCAGCCAAGCAGGGGCCGCCCCCCGCTACACCTTC. Its translation: CASSQAGAAPRYTF. The chain couples TRBV3-1 (or the pseudogene TRBV3-2) to TRBJ1-2; D perhaps matches TRBD1 (6 bases). Trimming stripped 1 base from V and 9 bases from J, with 15 bases between. This CDR3 is built from 14 residues. Germline CDR1 is LGHDT and CDR2 is YNNKEL (reference sequence).

The chain has TRBV4-1 and TRBJ2-7, with 11 bases lining up with TRBD2. Germline CDR1 reads MGHRA; CDR2 reads YSYEKL. The CDR3 runs to 15 residues. J gave up 2 bases and V 4 bases, and 4 bases lay outside the gene matches. DNA of the CDR3: TGCGCCAGCAGCCCCGTAGCGGGGGGGCCCTACGAGCAGTACTTC. Translation gives CASSPVAGGPYEQYF.

The J gene is TRBJ1-1, the V gene TRBV18; 7 bases align to TRBD1. Germline CDR1 is KGHSH and CDR2 is LQKENI. The CDR3 is 15 residues long. The trim removed 4 bases at V and 4 bases at J, leaving 9 bases unmatched. The CDR3 loop is CASSQPTGFVTEAFF. The DNA of the CDR3 is TGTGCCAGCTCACAACCGACAGGGTTCGTCACTGAAGCTTTCTTT.

The rearrangement joins TRBV4-1 to TRBJ2-2; D might be TRBD2 (5 bases). CDR1 is MGHRA and CDR2 is YSYEKL in the germline V gene. CDR3 length equals 18 residues. Trimming took off 0 bases at V and 3 bases at J, with 17 bases between the two ends. For the CDR3, the DNA is TGCGCCAGCAGCCAAGATCGAGGGCCAGGTACTTACACCGGGGAGCTGTTTTTT. It encodes CASSQDRGPGTYTGELFF.

The chain employs TRBV28 and TRBJ2-7; TRBD1 aligns across 10 bases. J lost 7 bases, V lost 7 bases, and 13 bases had no gene match. The CDR3 length is 15 residues. Germline CDR1 and CDR2: MDHEN and SYDVKM. CDR3 nucleotide sequence: TGTGCCAGCAACCTTCGGGGACAGGGGCATGCGGAGCAGTACTTC. Its translation is CASNLRGQGHAEQYF. The whole variable domain, filled in from reference TRBV28 and TRBJ2-7, reads DVKVTQSSRYLVKRTGEKVFLECVQDMDHENMFWYRQDPGLGLRLIYFSYDVKMKEKGDIPEGYSVSREKKERFSLILESASTNQTSMYLCASNLRGQGHAEQYFGPGTRLTVT.

This clone was counted between two and nine times. V and J are TRBV28 and TRBJ1-5; 7 positions agree with TRBD1. V lost 3 bases, J lost 8 bases, and 7 bases stayed unmatched. The CDR3 loop spans 14 amino acids. The germline CDR1 and CDR2 sequences are MDHEN and SYDVKM. CDR3 bases: TGTGCCAGCAGTTTTTCGACAGGGTCGGAGCCCCAGCATTTT. The encoded protein is CASSFSTGSEPQHF.

The chain is built from TRBV6-5 and TRBJ2-7; 8 nucleotides align to TRBD1. J gave up 1 base and V 6 bases, and 8 bases lay outside the gene matches. Germline V gene data show CDR1 as MNHEY and CDR2 as SVGAGI. The CDR3 covers 15 residues. In DNA form, the CDR3 reads TGTGCCAGCAGGGCGGACAGGGAACCGTCCTACGAGCAGTACTTC. Translating it yields CASRADREPSYEQYF.

The rearrangement uses TRBV14 and TRBJ2-5, with D perhaps matching TRBD2 (7 bases). Germline CDR1 and CDR2: SGHDN and FVKESK. The CDR3 covers 18 residues. V gave up 0 bases and J gave up 2 bases, with 19 bases separating them. The CDR3 DNA sequence: TGTGCCAGCAGCCAAGATCCCCGAGGGGGAGGGGCTCAAGAGACCCAGTACTTC. Protein sequence: CASSQDPRGGGAQETQYF.

The rearrangement joins TRBV19 to TRBJ2-1; the D gene is possibly TRBD1 (6 bases). In germline, CDR1 is LNHDA, CDR2 SQIVND (reference sequence). Deletions cut 5 bases from V and 8 bases from J, with 13 bases between. The CDR3 is 13 amino acids. CDR3 sequence: CASSLQGVDEQFF. DNA of the CDR3: TGTGCCAGTAGTTTACAGGGAGTCGATGAGCAGTTCTTC.

The V call is TRBV6-2 or TRBV6-3, the J call TRBJ2-5; D perhaps matches TRBD2 (5 bases). The CDR3 is 13 amino acids. The germline V gene encodes CDR1 MNHEY and CDR2 SVGEGT. Trimming took 6 bases from V and 2 from J, leaving 10 bases between them. CDR3 region: CASSPLGQETQYF. DNA for the CDR3: TGTGCCAGCAGCCCACTAGGACAAGAGACCCAGTACTTC.

The chain carries TRBV28 and TRBJ2-7; 8 bases map to TRBD1. CDR3 length equals 14 residues. V trimming: 2 bases; J trimming: 2 bases; junction bases outside the gene matches: 2. Germline loops: CDR1 MDHEN, CDR2 SYDVKM. CDR3 residues: CASSLAQGAYEQYF. The CDR3 nucleotides read TGTGCCAGCAGTTTAGCACAGGGGGCCTACGAGCAGTACTTC.

V is TRBV2 and J is TRBJ1-1; D call uncertain. The CDR3 is 12 residues long. Deletions cut 7 bases from V and 7 bases from J, with 13 bases between. CDR1 is SNHLY and CDR2 is FYNNEI in the germline V gene. This chain's CDR3 is CASKLPGLEAFF. CDR3 bases: TGTGCCAGCAAGCTGCCGGGTCTTGAAGCTTTCTTT.

The chain combines TRBV5-5 with TRBJ1-2; TRBD1 agrees at 11 bases. Trimming cost V 5 bases and J 0 bases; bases outside gene matches: 9. Germline V gene sequence: CDR1 SGHKS, CDR2 YYEKEE (reference sequence). The CDR3 has 17 amino acids. The CDR3 DNA reads TGTGCCAGCAGGAACCCGGGACAGGGGGGCACTAACTATGGCTACACCTTC. This translates into CASRNPGQGGTNYGYTF. Based on the CDR3 plus reference TRBV5-5 and TRBJ1-2, the full variable domain is DAGVTQSPTHLIKTRGQQVTLRCSPISGHKSVSWYQQVLGQGPQFIFQYYEKEERGRGNFPDRFSARQFPNYSSELNVNALLLGDSALYLCASRNPGQGGTNYGYTFGSGTRLTVV.

This clone was recorded only once. The junction and the germline gene differ at one end; a read error may be behind it. The chain has TRBV13 and TRBJ1-1; D perhaps matches TRBD1 (5 bases). The CDR3 has 14 amino acids. The germline V gene encodes CDR1 PRHDT and CDR2 FYEKMQ (reference sequence). CDR3 nucleotide sequence: TGTGCCAGCAGCCTAGGAACAGGTTTCACTGAAGCTTTCTTT. It yields the protein CASSLGTGFTEAFF.

DNA for the CDR3: TGCGCCAGCAGCTTGGGAGGGACAGGGGGAAATGAGCAGTTCTTC. Amino acids: CASSLGGTGGNEQFF. The rearrangement uses TRBV5-1 and TRBJ2-1; 11 nucleotides align to TRBD1. Germline lookup yields CDR1 SGHRS and CDR2 YFSETQ. J lost 7 bases, V lost 0 bases, and 3 bases had no gene match. This CDR3 spans 15 amino acids.

With respect to this clone: Other DNA sequences in the sample encode the same CDR3. The chain is built from TRBV28 and TRBJ2-5, with TRBD2 matching over 13 bases. Looked up from germline, CDR1 is MDHEN and CDR2 is SYDVKM. Trimming removed 6 bases from V and 1 base from J; junction bases left unmatched: 2. The CDR3 has 15 amino acids. CDR3 DNA sequence: TGTGCCAGCAGGAGACTAGCGGGGGGCCAAGAGACCCAGTACTTC. Protein sequence: CASRRLAGGQETQYF.

The V call is TRBV30, the J call TRBJ1-1, with 7 bases fitting TRBD1. Per germline, CDR1 GTSNPN and CDR2 SVGIG (reference sequence). J was trimmed by 3 bases and V by 4 bases; bases with no gene match: 11. The CDR3 is 15 residues long. CDR3 bases: TGTGCCTGGAATAACCCCCCGACAGGGTACACTGAAGCTTTCTTT. Protein: CAWNNPPTGYTEAFF.

V usage is TRBV18 and J usage is TRBJ2-1; tentatively, D is TRBD1 (6 bases). The germline V gene encodes CDR1 KGHSH and CDR2 LQKENI. There are 14 residues in the CDR3. V was pared by 3 bases and J by 8 bases, with 14 bases between. This CDR3 reads CASSPTGPGDEQFF. For the CDR3, the DNA is TGTGCCAGCTCACCGACAGGTCCCGGGGATGAGCAGTTCTTC.

This chain joins TRBV19 and TRBJ2-7, with 11 bases aligning to TRBD1. J lost 3 bases, V lost 9 bases, and 10 bases had no gene match. The CDR3 totals 15 residues. Germline V gene lookup returns CDR1 LNHDA and CDR2 SQIVND (reference sequence). CDR3 protein: CASTSWGQGVYEQYF. CDR3 bases: TGTGCCAGCACCTCTTGGGGACAGGGGGTCTACGAGCAGTACTTC.